The rows below give T cell receptor beta chains drawn from one sample of a study of blood T cell repertoires in COVID-19. Sequencing used immunoSEQ multiplex PCR; TCRdb keeps in-frame clones, though not all of them. The table has 300,000 to 400,000 clones, 80% to 90% seen once. The sample comprised PBMCs or T cells enriched from blood (not recorded which). The receptor source for this set is a man aged 25 to 45 who had recovered from COVID-19. The CDR3 runs from the conserved cysteine through the conserved F or W. The order of the fields is J gene, D gene, CDR3 length, clone size, V gene, CDR3 DNA, CDR3 protein. D genes are given only for firm matches. A row's size may be missing; if present it is once, few, many or a size class.

TRBJ2-7 | - | 14 | - | TRBV25-1 | TGTGCCAGCAGTGAATTAGGGGGCTCCTACGAGCAGTACTTC | CASSELGGSYEQYF
TRBJ2-2 | TRBD1 | 16 | - | TRBV27 | TGTGCCAGCAGTGTCCAGGGGGCGCGTGTCACCGGGGAGCTGTTTTTT | CASSVQGARVTGELFF
TRBJ2-7 | - | 14 | - | TRBV27 | TGTGCCAGCAGTCCTAATACAGGAAGGTACGAGCAGTACTTC | CASSPNTGRYEQYF
TRBJ1-2 | - | 14 | - | TRBV28 | TGTGCCAGCAGTTTTGGTGTAGCTAACTATGGCTACACCTTC | CASSFGVANYGYTF
TRBJ2-7 | TRBD2 | 14 | - | TRBV5-8 | TGTGCCAGCAGCCCAGGACTAGCCCGCTACGAGCAGTACTTC | CASSPGLARYEQYF
TRBJ1-4 | - | 12 | - | TRBV24-1 | TGTGCCACCAGTGACTATAATGAAAAACTGTTTTTT | CATSDYNEKLFF
TRBJ2-3 | TRBD2 | 17 | - | TRBV19 | TGTGCCAGTAGTATACCCGGGGTAGCGGGGCTCACAGATACGCAGTATTTT | CASSIPGVAGLTDTQYF
TRBJ2-5 | TRBD1 | 16 | - | TRBV9 | TGTGCCAGCAGCGAGGAGGACAGGGGGTTGTGGGAGACCCAGTACTTC | CASSEEDRGLWETQYF
TRBJ2-3 | TRBD2 | 15 | - | TRBV7-9 | TGTGCCAGCAGCTATACTAGCGGGGGCCCGGGTACGCAGTATTTT | CASSYTSGGPGTQYF
TRBJ2-1 | TRBD1 | 15 | - | TRBV5-4 | TGTGCCAGCAGCTCTCCGGGACAGGGTCACAATGAGCAGTTCTTC | CASSSPGQGHNEQFF
TRBJ1-6 | - | 15 | few | TRBV28 | TGTGCCAGCAGCCCTGGGGGACTGCGTAATTCACCCCTCCACTTT | CASSPGGLRNSPLHF